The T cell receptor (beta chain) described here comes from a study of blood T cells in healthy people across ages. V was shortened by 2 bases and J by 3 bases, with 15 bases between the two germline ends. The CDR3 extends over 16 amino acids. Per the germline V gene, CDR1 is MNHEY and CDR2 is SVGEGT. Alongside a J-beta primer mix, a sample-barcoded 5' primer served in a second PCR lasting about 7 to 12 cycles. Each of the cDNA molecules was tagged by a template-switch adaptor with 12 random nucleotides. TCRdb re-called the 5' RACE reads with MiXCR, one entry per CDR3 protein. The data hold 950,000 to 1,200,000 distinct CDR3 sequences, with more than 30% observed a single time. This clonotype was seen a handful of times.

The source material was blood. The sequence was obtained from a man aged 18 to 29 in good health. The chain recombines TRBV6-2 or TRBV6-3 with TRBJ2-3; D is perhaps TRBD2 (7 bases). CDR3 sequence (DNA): TGTGCCAGCAGTTACGGACGGGGGGCGGAAACAGATACGCAGTATTTT. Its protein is CASSYGRGAETDTQYF.